The 3 T cell receptor beta chains reported below all come from one sample, sequenced in a study of regulatory T cells in long-lasting Graves disease. Time point given: persistent/refractory GD, antithyroid drugs over 5 years with positive TRAb. Following extraction of RNA from PBMCs, that RNA was used to make the TCR library. To make TCR beta libraries, researchers used iRepertoire HTBI primers and Arm-PCR of CDR3 regions. A single record per CDR3 protein comes from TCRdb applying MiXCR to the multiplex PCR reads. Of approximately 470,000 distinct CDR3 sequences listed, about a fifth are singletons. Sequences were derived from peripheral blood mononuclear cells (PBMCs), sampled when the disease was refractory, from a patient treated with antithyroid drugs. These receptors were taken from a female donor with Graves disease.

This clonotype came up many times. This rearrangement joins TRBV27 to TRBJ1-2; no definite D call. Germline-derived CDR1 and CDR2 are MNHEY and SMNVEV (reference sequence). V was cut by 8 bases and J by 7 bases, with 11 bases left in between. The CDR3 extends over 11 amino acids. DNA for the CDR3: TGTGCCAGCGGAACCGTTGGTGGCTACACCTTC. As protein: CASGTVGGYTF.

This clonotype was counted ten times or more. The chain has TRBV11-2 and TRBJ1-6; no firm D call. The CDR3 contains 14 residues. Germline V lookup: CDR1 SGHAT, CDR2 FQNNGV. The ends were cut back, 5 bases at V and 7 bases at J, with 12 bases in the middle. CDR3 amino acids: CASSRRAQNSPLHF. Here the CDR3 DNA reads TGTGCCAGCAGCCGACGTGCTCAAAATTCACCCCTCCACTTT.

The chain carries TRBV11-1 and TRBJ2-1, with D possibly being TRBD2 (6 bases). Germline V gives CDR1 SGHAT, CDR2 FQDESV (reference sequence). Trimming left V 3 bases short and J 6 bases short, with 15 bases between. The CDR3 extends over 15 amino acids. CDR3 sequence reads: CASSLGLANSNEQFF. For the CDR3, the DNA is TGTGCCAGCAGCTTGGGTCTAGCGAATTCCAATGAGCAGTTCTTC.